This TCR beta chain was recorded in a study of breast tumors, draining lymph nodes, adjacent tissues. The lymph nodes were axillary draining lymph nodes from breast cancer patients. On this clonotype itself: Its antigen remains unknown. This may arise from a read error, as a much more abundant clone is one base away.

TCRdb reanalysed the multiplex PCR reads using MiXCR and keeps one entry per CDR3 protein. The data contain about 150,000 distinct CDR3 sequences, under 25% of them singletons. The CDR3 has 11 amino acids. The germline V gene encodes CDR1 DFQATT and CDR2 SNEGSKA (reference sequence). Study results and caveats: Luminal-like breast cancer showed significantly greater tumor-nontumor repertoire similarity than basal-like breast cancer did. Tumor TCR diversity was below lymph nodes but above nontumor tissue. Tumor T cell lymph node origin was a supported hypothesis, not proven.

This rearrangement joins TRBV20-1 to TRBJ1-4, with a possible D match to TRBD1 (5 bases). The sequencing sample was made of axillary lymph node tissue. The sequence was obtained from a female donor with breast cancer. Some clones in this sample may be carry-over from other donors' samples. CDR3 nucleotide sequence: TGCAGTTCAATCTTCGGGGGAAAACTGCTTTTT. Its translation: CSSIFGGKLLF.